The subject of this entry is one T cell receptor beta chain. These data come from a study of blood T cells in healthy people across ages. The use of a sample-barcoded 5' primer and a J-beta primer mix characterized a second PCR of about 6 to 11 cycles. TCRdb used MiXCR to reprocess the 5' RACE reads, holding one entry per CDR3 protein. Of about 1.4 million distinct CDR3 sequences listed, around 55% are singletons. The CDR3 covers 17 residues. Germline V gene sequence: CDR1 MGHRA, CDR2 YSYEKL. J was trimmed by 8 bases and V by 1 base; bases with no gene match: 7. This chain connects TRBV4-1 to TRBJ2-1; 14 positions agree with TRBD2. This sequence originates from a man aged 18 to 30 in good health. The sample was blood. The CDR3 region has the DNA TGCGCCAGCAGCCAAGTCGTCGGACTAGCGGGAGGCCATGAGCAGTTCTTC. It yields the protein CASSQVVGLAGGHEQFF.